Listed below are T cell receptor beta chains from one sample, sequenced in a study of blood T cell dynamics during melanoma immunotherapy. Generated by immunoSEQ multiplex PCR, the TCRdb table keeps only in-frame clones and is missing some. The sample contains approximately 15,000 clones, roughly 90% of which appear only once. This specimen consisted of blood, obtained from a patient treated with checkpoint blockade. The receptor source for this set is a human donor with melanoma. Both conserved end residues are part of each CDR3. The order of the fields is V gene, CDR3 protein.

>TRBV9
CASSVEGVSGSPLHF
>TRBV5-6
CASSLAFRGANYEQYF
>TRBV4-2
CASRGQPNTEAFF
>TRBV7-9
CASSRPEGVFGNTIYF
>TRBV14
CASSQAGEQFF
>TRBV6-1
CASSDQGDYYEQYF
>TRBV7-9
CASSLTLAGGGQFF
>TRBV4-1
CASSQGVSSNQPQHF
>TRBV6-5
CASTRGFSGANVLTF
>TRBV11-3
CASSFPGTTIQYF
>TRBV7-2
CASSLQRWESGNTIYF
>TRBV11-2
CASSREGRGNEKLFF
>TRBV7-8
CASSPSVGTGIEKLFF
>TRBV25-1
CASSESWRGRGYTF
>TRBV27
CASSPRRGSGNTIYF
>TRBV19
CASLGGVRYEQYF
>TRBV19
CASTTSGLRSSYNEQFF
>TRBV18
CASSPQNPVNEKLFF